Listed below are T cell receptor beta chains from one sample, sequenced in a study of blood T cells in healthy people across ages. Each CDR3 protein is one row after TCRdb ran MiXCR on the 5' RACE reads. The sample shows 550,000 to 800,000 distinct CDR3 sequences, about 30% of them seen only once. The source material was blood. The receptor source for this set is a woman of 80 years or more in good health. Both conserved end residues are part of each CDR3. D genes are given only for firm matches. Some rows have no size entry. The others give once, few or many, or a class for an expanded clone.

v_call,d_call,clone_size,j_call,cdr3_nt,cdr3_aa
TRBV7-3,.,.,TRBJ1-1,TGTGCCAGCAGCTTAACACAGGGCTTAGTTAACACTGAAGCTTTCTTT,CASSLTQGLVNTEAFF
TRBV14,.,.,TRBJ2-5,TGTGCCAGCAGTTCAACGGACAGTTACAGGGAGACCCAGTACTTC,CASSSTDSYRETQYF
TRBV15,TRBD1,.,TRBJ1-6,TGTGCCACCGGCAGAGGAGGGACAGCTTCACCCCTCCACTTT,CATGRGGTASPLHF
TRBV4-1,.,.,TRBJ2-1,TGCGCCAGCAGCCAAGTAGGCCTCTCCAATGAGCAGTTCTTC,CASSQVGLSNEQFF
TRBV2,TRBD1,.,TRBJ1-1,TGTGCCAGCAAACCGGACAGGGGAACTGAAGCTTTCTTT,CASKPDRGTEAFF
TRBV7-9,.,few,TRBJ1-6,TGTGCCAGCAGCTTAGAAGCAGCATATAATTCACCCCTCCACTTT,CASSLEAAYNSPLHF
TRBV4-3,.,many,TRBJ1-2,TGCGCCAGCAGCCAAGAAGGTGGGGGCTCAGGGGGCTACACCTTC,CASSQEGGGSGGYTF
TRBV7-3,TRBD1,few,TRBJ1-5,TGTGCCAGCAGCTATACAGGGGGCGCCAGGAGCAATCAGCCCCAGCATTTT,CASSYTGGARSNQPQHF
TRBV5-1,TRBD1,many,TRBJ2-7,TGCGCCAGCAGCTACCGGGACAGGGGGATCAACGAGCAGTACTTC,CASSYRDRGINEQYF
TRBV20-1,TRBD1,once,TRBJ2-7,TGCAGTGCTAGACACAGGGGGTCCTACGAGCAGTACTTC,CSARHRGSYEQYF
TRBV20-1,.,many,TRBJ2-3,TGCAGTGCTACGACAGGAGATACTAGCACAGATACGCAGTATTTT,CSATTGDTSTDTQYF
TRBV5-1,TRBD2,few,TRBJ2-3,TGCGCCAGCAGCTTGAGACTAGCGGGCCCTACCACAGATACGCAGTATTTT,CASSLRLAGPTTDTQYF
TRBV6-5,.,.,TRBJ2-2,TGTGCCAGCAGACGCCAGGTGAACACCGGGGAGCTGTTTTTT,CASRRQVNTGELFF
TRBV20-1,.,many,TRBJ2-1,TGCAGTGCCCACCCGGCAGGGAGCTTTCACAATGAGCAGTTCTTC,CSAHPAGSFHNEQFF
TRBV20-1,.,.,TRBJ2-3,TGCAGTGCTAGGGTCCCGGGCGGCACTCCCCCTTCGCAGTATTTT,CSARVPGGTPPSQYF
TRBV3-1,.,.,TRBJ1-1,TGTGCCAGCAGCCCCGACAGTCCGAACACTGAAGCTTTCTTT,CASSPDSPNTEAFF
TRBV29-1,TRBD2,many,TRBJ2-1,TGCAGCGTGCGTATTCTAGCGGATGGGCAGTTCTTC,CSVRILADGQFF
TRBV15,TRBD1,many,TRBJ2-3,TGTGCCACCAGCAGAGATCTAGGGGGCGCGACAGATACGCAGTATTTT,CATSRDLGGATDTQYF
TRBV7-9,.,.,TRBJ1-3,TGTGCCAGCAGCTTACCCACCCAGGGAGCGGGAGGAAACACCATATATTTT,CASSLPTQGAGGNTIYF
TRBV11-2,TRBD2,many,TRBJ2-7,TGTGCCAGCAGCCCTGCCCGGGGAGCGGGGGGGGGCTCCTACGAGCAGTACTTC,CASSPARGAGGGSYEQYF
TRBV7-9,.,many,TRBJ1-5,TGTGCCAGCAGCCTAGGACAGTACAATCAGCCCCAGCATTTT,CASSLGQYNQPQHF
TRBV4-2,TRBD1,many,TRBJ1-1,TGTGCCAGCAGCCAAGCCGCGGGACAGGGCCTCATGAACACTGAAGCTTTCTTT,CASSQAAGQGLMNTEAFF
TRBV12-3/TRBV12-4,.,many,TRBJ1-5,TGTGCCAGCAGTTTTCGCCCCCGGGGGGGCAATCAGCCCCAGCATTTT,CASSFRPRGGNQPQHF
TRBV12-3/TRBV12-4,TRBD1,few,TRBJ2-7,TGTGCCAGCAGTGGGACAGGGAGTATGGTGTGGTACGAGCAGTACTTC,CASSGTGSMVWYEQYF
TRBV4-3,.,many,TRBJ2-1,TGCGCCAGCAGCCAGAGGGTCCAAACAGGGATAGGCTACAATGAGCAGTTCTTC,CASSQRVQTGIGYNEQFF
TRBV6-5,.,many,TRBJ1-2,TGTGCCAGCAGGGAAGGTGTCTATGGCTACACCTTC,CASREGVYGYTF
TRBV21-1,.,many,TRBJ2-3,TGTGCCAGCAGCAAAGGCCGGGCAGGGGGTGTCACAGATACGCAGTATTTT,CASSKGRAGGVTDTQYF
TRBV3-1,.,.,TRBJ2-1,TGTGCCAGCAGCCATCGGGTTCGTGAGCAGTTCTTC,CASSHRVREQFF
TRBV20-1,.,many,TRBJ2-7,TGCAGTGCTAGAGATAGACTGATTCCCTACGAGCAGTACTTC,CSARDRLIPYEQYF
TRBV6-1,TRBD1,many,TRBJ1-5,TGTGCCAGCAGTGAAGGGGGGACAGGGGGCCGGCAGCCCCAGCATTTT,CASSEGGTGGRQPQHF
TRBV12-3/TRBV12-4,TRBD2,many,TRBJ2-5,TGTGCCAGCAGTTCCAATAGCGGGGGGATAGAGACCCAGTACTTC,CASSSNSGGIETQYF
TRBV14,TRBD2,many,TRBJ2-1,TGTGCCAGCAGCCAAGACCTAGCGGGTTTCTACAATGAGCAGTTCTTC,CASSQDLAGFYNEQFF
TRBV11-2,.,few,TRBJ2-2,TGTGCCAGCAGCCAAGTAATCCAGCAATGGGAAACCGGGGAGCTGTTTTTT,CASSQVIQQWETGELFF
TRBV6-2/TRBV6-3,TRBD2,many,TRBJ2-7,TGTGCCAGCAGTTGGACTAGTAGCGAGCAGTACTTC,CASSWTSSEQYF
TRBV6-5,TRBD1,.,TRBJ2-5,TGTGCCAGCAAGGCCCCGAGACAGGGGTCAGAGACCCAGTACTTC,CASKAPRQGSETQYF
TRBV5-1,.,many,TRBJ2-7,TGCGCCAGCAGCTTGGACGGACTCTACCCCTACGAGCAGTACTTC,CASSLDGLYPYEQYF
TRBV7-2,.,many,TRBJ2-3,TGTGCCAGCAGCTTAGCTACAGGATGGGAATCAGATACGCAGTATTTT,CASSLATGWESDTQYF
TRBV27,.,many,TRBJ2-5,TGTGCCAGCAGGGCCCCTCTTGGTACCCAGTACTTC,CASRAPLGTQYF
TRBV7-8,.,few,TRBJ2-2,TGTGCCAGCAGTTACCTGTTCGACACCGGGGAGCTGTTTTTT,CASSYLFDTGELFF
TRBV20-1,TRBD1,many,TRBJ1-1,TGCAGTGCTCCACAGGGGGCAGGGCAGGCTTTCTTT,CSAPQGAGQAFF
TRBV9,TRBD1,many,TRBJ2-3,TGTGCCAGCAGCGCGGGACAGTTAAGCACAGATACGCAGTATTTT,CASSAGQLSTDTQYF
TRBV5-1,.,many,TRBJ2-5,TGCGCCAGCAGATTGGTGGGCGGGGAGACCCAGTACTTC,CASRLVGGETQYF
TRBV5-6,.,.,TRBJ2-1,TGTGCCAGCAGCTTGAGACCGGCTGGGGAGACCCAGTTCTTC,CASSLRPAGETQFF
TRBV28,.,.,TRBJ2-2,TGTGCCAGCCTTATGGTTGGGGTTGGGAACACCGGGGAGCTGTTTTTT,CASLMVGVGNTGELFF
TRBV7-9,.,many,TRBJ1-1,TGTGCCAGCAGCTTAGTCCAAGGACCCTGGAGGGCTTTCTTT,CASSLVQGPWRAFF
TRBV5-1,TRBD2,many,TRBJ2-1,TGCGCCAGCAGCTTGCAGACTAGCGGGGGATACAATGAGCAGTTCTTC,CASSLQTSGGYNEQFF
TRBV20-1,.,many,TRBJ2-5,TGCAGTGCTCTGGAGGGACAGCAAGAGACCCAGTACTTC,CSALEGQQETQYF
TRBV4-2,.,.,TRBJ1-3,TGTGCCAGCAGCCAAGATGACGCTGGAAACACCATATATTTT,CASSQDDAGNTIYF
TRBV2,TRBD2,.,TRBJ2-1,TGTGCCAGCTCCGACCCGTCACAGGGACTAGCCAAGGATGAGCGGTTCTTC,CASSDPSQGLAKDERFF